This T cell receptor (beta chain) is drawn from a study of cytomegalovirus exposure and HLA in healthy donors (dated by TCRdb to about 2017). Regarding the research as a whole: According to an earlier analysis of around 600 of the donors, some 180 million T cells yielded some 120 million unique TCR beta sequences and less than 300 Gb of sequence data. An early release that covered some 630 HLA-typed donors contained 300 to 350 gigabases of sequencing data and 85 million to 100 million unique TCR sequences. The genetic ancestry cluster associated with self-reported Caucasian donors included about 84% of the approximately 430 genotyped donors. The study aimed to test whether cataloging public T cell receptors could reveal signatures of past pathogen exposure. The study used immunosequencing to profile the T cell repertoires of about 670 subjects and linked those repertoires to cytomegalovirus serostatus. In addition to the first cohort of 650 to 750 subjects, a separate validation cohort of approximately 110 different subjects was used. High-throughput TCR immunosequencing, statistical association of individual TCRs with disease status, and machine learning were combined to predict cytomegalovirus infection status. In a later analysis, previously published TCR beta repertoires from 666 donors were re-analyzed and high-resolution HLA genotyping was added so that TCR occurrence patterns could be studied. Rather than using new phenotypic data, the later analysis identified candidate immune exposures from TCR beta sequences and from how often those sequences occurred across donors. An earlier analysis of 500 to 650 of the donors applied high-throughput TCR beta sequencing to assess whether each TCR beta V gene segment acted as functional or pseudogenic. Donor age, sex, ethnicity and CMV serostatus were compiled together with the repertoire data. A later genetic analysis took genome-wide SNP genotypes for about 65% of the 666 donors and used that subset as a discovery cohort. Every discovery cohort repertoire had been produced on one sequencing platform. Both class I and class II loci were covered by HLA typing, at four-digit resolution. The number of donors typed differed by locus, with 629-630 for A, B, C, DRB1 and DQB1, roughly 550 for DQA1, approximately 570 for DPA1, and 400 to 490 for DPB1. A handful of DR-DQ haplotypes were treated as single units for association and clustering because of strong linkage in the cohort. Among roughly 400 genotyped donors of the cohort, an average of approximately 230,000 unique TCR beta nucleotide sequences were sequenced per donor, 15% to 20% of them non-productive.

The cohort was made up of approximately 670 healthy bone marrow donors. All cohort members were sampled while nominally healthy, although unrecorded immune exposures were likely present. The donor was CMV seropositive and was included in the group of 250 to 300 seropositive cohort members. Every donor gave a peripheral blood sample, and the peripheral blood mononuclear cells from that sample were used for TCR beta sequencing. Genomic DNA extraction from the blood cell samples was performed with the Qiagen DNeasy Blood Extraction Kit. Of note for this clone: No antigen is known for it. No per-base quality is available; no much larger clone lies one base away.

Library creation used the immunoSEQ multiplex PCR assay. For the multiplex PCR, a mixture combining 60 forward primers for TCR Vbeta segments and 13 reverse primers for TCR Jbeta segments was used. Amplification of the CDR3 region of rearranged TCR beta genes was performed with a multiplex PCR assay on genomic DNA. On the Illumina HiSeq System, the amplified TCR beta libraries were sequenced as 87-base-pair reads. On the authors' methods: Across the 666 repertoires, a later analysis counted some 80 million unique TCR beta chains, 9.5 million to 13 million of which were shared by at least two donors. Raw reads were error-corrected and collapsed into unique sequences by a nearest-neighbor algorithm in which closely related sequences were merged to remove PCR and sequencing errors. CDR3 sequences were aligned to IMGT reference sequences to assign V, D and J gene segments. Each retained sequence needed at least a six-nucleotide match to both a V gene segment and a J gene segment. A rearrangement was called productive if the CDR3 had no stop codons and remained in frame with V and J, and every other rearrangement was called non-productive. CDR3 was defined by IMGT convention, running from the second conserved V-encoded cysteine to the conserved J-encoded phenylalanine. In an earlier analysis of approximately 590 of the donors, sequences lacking an unambiguous match to a single V gene segment were excluded. An earlier analysis of some 500 of the donors classified V segments as functional when productive rearrangements were above 56.7% and as segregating when the standard deviation between donors was above 5%. To diagnose cytomegalovirus status from the catalog of TCR beta chain sequences, a statistical classification framework was built. In a later analysis, TCR nucleotide sequences were compared against IMGT/GENE-DB human TR gene sequences so that V and J genes could be assigned. A later analysis assigned CDR3 sequences and most-parsimonious VDJ recombination scenarios with the TCRdist pipeline. In a later analysis, each TCR beta chain was defined by its CDR3 amino acid sequence together with its V-gene family, and reads lacking a unique V-gene family were excluded. A later analysis removed over 500 highly shared, low-generation-probability nucleotide sequences to deal with suspected cross-contamination and a sequencing artifact. For each public chain, a later analysis derived a clonal expansion index from normalized ranks of inferred template counts within each repertoire. A later analysis computed generation probabilities with a VDJ recombination model fitted to out-of-frame rearrangements, and checked the results against IGoR. Hypergeometric tests were used in a later analysis to score TCR-TCR, TCR-HLA and TCR-CMV co-occurrence, with a repertoire-size bias correction applied to the TCR pairs. False discovery rates were estimated in a later analysis by permuting HLA or CMV assignments 20 times. In a later analysis, co-occurring TCRs were grouped using DBSCAN, and TCRdist sequence similarity was added for clustering within HLA-allele-positive subsets. Repertoires with fewer than 30,000 or more than 120,000 public chains, plus five repertoires with anomalous nucleotide sharing, were excluded from co-occurrence clustering. TCRdb limited this immuneACCESS table to in-frame rearrangements with V and J called. A share of clones is missing; checked studies link under half to unresolved V genes, and the rest is unexplained. The DNA gave D and trimming, while V, J and clone size come from that table. The sample records about 120,000 clones, around 75% of which are singletons. Together, the top ten hold roughly 3% of the sample.

Summary of the overall study and its limitations: When HLA alleles, especially DR and DQ, strongly co-occurred, TCR associations were difficult to assign to individual alleles. Most CMV-associated TCR beta chains appeared to be HLA-restricted in a later analysis, and the HLA associations seemed to be driven largely by CMV exposure. Because HLA typing was unavailable for some donors at each locus, only the typed subset was used in association tests. In a later analysis, 15,000 to 20,000 TCR beta sequences were associated with specific HLA alleles at a false discovery rate of 0.05. Correlated functional status among segregating V segments might be attributable to linkage disequilibrium, but an unknown experimental factor could not be ruled out. In a later analysis, the rate of TCR association differed among HLA loci, with DRB1 alleles having the most associated TCRs and HLA-C alleles having the fewest. A cluster of highly shared sequence variants was judged likely to be a technical artifact of the sequencing pipeline. Roughly uniform sequencing depth across donors was assumed in presence/absence analyses, although this assumption may not hold. CMV serostatus was the only immune exposure information available for the cohort. According to the authors, the approach could potentially be generalized to other disease states and immunological phenotypes. The study gave a list of 150 to 200 TCR beta chains associated with cytomegalovirus. Compared with equally common non-associated chains, HLA-associated TCR beta chains in a later analysis were more clonally expanded and had lower generation probabilities. The 87-base-pair reads could not distinguish some IMGT-functional V segments, including TRBV6-2 and TRBV6-3, so those segments were excluded. Approximately 16 rarely observed V segments, including chromosome 9 orphons, were excluded from the earlier analysis of approximately 500 of the donors because counts were too low. While some public TCRs were present in many individuals, most TCR sequences turned up only very rarely across donors. In a later genetic analysis, fewer N-insertions in productive TCRs were reported among donors in an Asian-associated ancestry cluster than the roughly 640-donor mean. Several of the top co-occurrence clusters appeared to be linked to parvovirus B19, influenza, CMV and Epstein-Barr virus, according to a later analysis. In an earlier analysis of over 550 of the donors, most TCR beta V segments were observed in productive rearrangements about 87% or about 30% of the time, broadly matching IMGT annotations. The classifier was reported to diagnose cytomegalovirus status with high specificity and sensitivity in both the original and validation cohorts. V-gene and J-gene trimming of TCR beta chains was associated with a missense DCLRE1C variant in a later genetic analysis, and the association was replicated in an independent cohort. A further reported finding was that TCR beta sequences accurately predicted the HLA-A and HLA-B alleles for most subjects in the first cohort. Three of the identified cytomegalovirus-associated TCR beta chains were confirmed in vitro to be specific for cytomegalovirus antigens. This cohort had only TCR beta chains sequenced, and the lack of alpha or paired-chain data limited which features could be detected.

Clipping removes 0 bases from V and 1 base from J, with 6 as the unmatched junction base count. The CDR3 spans 17 residues, from the cysteine through the phenylalanine. Of all the DNA, just the CDR3 is kept, 51 bases in frame from base 1. The germline V gene yields SGDLS for CDR1 and YYNGEE for CDR2. The chain was built from TRBV9 and TRBJ1-3, and TRBD1 matches 8 of the central bases. This receptor was obtained from a middle-aged woman in good health and CMV-seropositive. The specimen sequenced was PBMCs. The CDR3 protein: CASSVGGRGLSGNTIYF. The DNA is as follows: TGTGCCAGCAGCGTAGGGGGCAGGGGGCTGTCTGGAAACACCATATATTTT.